These 7 T cell receptor beta chains came from one sample sequenced in a study of blood T cell repertoires in COVID-19. The repertoire was sequenced with immunoSEQ multiplex PCR; TCRdb's copy has only in-frame clones and lacks some. The table records roughly 290,000 clones, approximately 90% of them present only once. The specimen sequenced was peripheral blood. These receptors all stem from a woman in her 30s with COVID-19, enrolled during active disease.

CDR3: CASSAGQGAHEQYF. DNA for the CDR3: TGTGCCAGCAGCGCGGGACAGGGGGCCCACGAGCAGTACTTC. The chain employs TRBV11-3 and TRBJ2-7, with 12 bases matching TRBD1. The CDR3 extends over 14 amino acids. After removal of 5 bases from V and 5 bases from J, the junction contained 4 bases not matched to a gene. Germline V gene lookup returns CDR1 SGHNT and CDR2 YENEEA.

This sequence joins TRBV24-1 and TRBJ2-1; tentative D call: TRBD1 (6 bases). V was trimmed by 5 bases and J by 5 bases, leaving 12 bases between them. The CDR3 loop spans 14 amino acids. Germline loops: CDR1 KGHDR, CDR2 SFDVKD. CDR3 loop: CATSVGASHNEQFF. For the CDR3, the DNA is TGTGCCACCAGTGTGGGGGCATCGCACAATGAGCAGTTCTTC.

The gene calls are TRBV15 and TRBJ1-1, with a weak D call TRBD1 (5 bases). The germline CDR1 and CDR2 sequences are LNHNV and YYDKDF (reference sequence). This CDR3 spans 16 amino acids. V was cut by 0 bases and J by 5 bases, with 16 bases left in between. The CDR3 DNA reads as TGTGCCACCAGCAGAGATCTGGGGGGTGTTTGGACTGAAGCTTTCTTT. This encodes CATSRDLGGVWTEAFF.

The chain combines TRBV7-2 with TRBJ1-6; a weak D match, TRBD1 (6 bases). Trimming cost V 5 bases and J 9 bases, with 20 bases left between them. CDR1 is SGHTA and CDR2 is FQGNSA in the germline V gene. This CDR3 region has 16 residues. The CDR3 sequence: CASSPGTSLLGSPLHF. In nucleotides, the CDR3 is TGTGCCAGCAGCCCGGGGACAAGCTTGTTAGGTTCACCCCTCCACTTT.

The V gene is TRBV7-2, the J gene TRBJ1-6; no clear D gene. Trimming stripped 10 bases from V and 14 bases from J, with 15 bases between. This CDR3 region has 11 residues. In germline, CDR1 is SGHTA, CDR2 FQGNSA. The DNA for the CDR3 is TGTGCCATTGGCCCCCCGTTCGCCCTCCACTTT. Translating gives CAIGPPFALHF.

This sequence joins TRBV5-4 and TRBJ2-2; tentatively, D is TRBD2 (5 bases). Trimming took 2 bases from V and 3 from J, leaving 11 bases between them. CDR1 SGHNT and CDR2 YYREEE come from the germline V gene (reference sequence). The CDR3 is made up of 15 amino acids. For the CDR3, the DNA is TGTGCCAGCAGCTTCGTAGGGAGTGACACCGGGGAGCTGTTTTTT. Protein: CASSFVGSDTGELFF.

The CDR3 here is CATSAWRGQGAYNEQFF. Written as DNA, the CDR3 is TGTGCCACCAGCGCATGGCGTGGACAGGGGGCTTACAATGAGCAGTTCTTC. The gene calls are TRBV24-1 and TRBJ2-1; 11 nucleotides align to TRBD1. Germline V gene lookup returns CDR1 KGHDR and CDR2 SFDVKD. V lost 7 bases and J lost 4; bases outside the gene matches: 11. CDR3 length: 17 residues.